Listed here is a single TCR beta chain. Its antigen remains unidentified. The sample originates from a study of Ad26.COV2.S vaccination and SARS-CoV-2 variants. Sequenced by immunoSEQ multiplex PCR; TCRdb stores in-frame clones only, minus some. The sample carries around 370,000 clones, about 91% recorded once. Study outcomes and limitations: After vaccination, reports described spike-specific CD8+ and CD4+ T cell responses as showing substantial breadth. Spike-specific TCR breadth ran higher among vaccine recipients than placebo recipients.

Sequenced material: peripheral blood, taken after recovery from COVID-19. This TCR was sampled from a human donor who had recovered from COVID-19.

The CDR3 protein is CASSLAGGLNEQFF. The CDR3 DNA is TGTGCCAGTAGTCTAGCGGGGGGACTTAATGAGCAGTTCTTC. V is TRBV19 and J is TRBJ2-1, with TRBD2 matching over 11 bases. Trimming at V came to 5 bases and at J to 7 bases, leaving 4 bases not matched to a gene. The CDR3 consists of 14 residues. Looked up from germline, CDR1 is LNHDA and CDR2 is SQIVND (reference sequence).